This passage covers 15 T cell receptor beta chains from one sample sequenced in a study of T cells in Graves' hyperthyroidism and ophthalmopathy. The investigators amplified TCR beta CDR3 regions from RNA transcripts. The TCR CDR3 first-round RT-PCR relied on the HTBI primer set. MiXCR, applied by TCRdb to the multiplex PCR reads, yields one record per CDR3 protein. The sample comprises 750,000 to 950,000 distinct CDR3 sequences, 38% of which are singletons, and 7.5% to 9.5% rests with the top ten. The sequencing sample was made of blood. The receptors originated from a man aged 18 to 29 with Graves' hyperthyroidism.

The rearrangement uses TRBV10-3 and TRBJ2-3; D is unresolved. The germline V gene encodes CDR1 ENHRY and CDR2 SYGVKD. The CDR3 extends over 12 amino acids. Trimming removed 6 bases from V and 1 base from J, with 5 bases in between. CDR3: CAISLGTDTQYF. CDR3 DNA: TGTGCCATCAGCCTAGGCACAGATACGCAGTATTTT.

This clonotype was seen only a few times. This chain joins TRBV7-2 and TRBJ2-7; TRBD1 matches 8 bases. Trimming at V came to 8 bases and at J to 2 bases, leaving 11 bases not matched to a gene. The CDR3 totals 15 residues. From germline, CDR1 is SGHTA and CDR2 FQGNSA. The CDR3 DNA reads TGTGCCAGCTCACCAAGAGGACAGGGTCCCTACGAGCAGTACTTC. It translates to CASSPRGQGPYEQYF.

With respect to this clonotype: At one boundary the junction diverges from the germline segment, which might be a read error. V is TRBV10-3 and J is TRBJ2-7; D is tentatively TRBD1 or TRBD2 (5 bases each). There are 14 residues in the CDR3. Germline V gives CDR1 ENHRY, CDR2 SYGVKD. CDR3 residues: CASSSSGTDYEQYF. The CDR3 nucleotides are TGTGCCAGCAGTTCATCCGGGACCGACTACGAGCAGTACTTC.

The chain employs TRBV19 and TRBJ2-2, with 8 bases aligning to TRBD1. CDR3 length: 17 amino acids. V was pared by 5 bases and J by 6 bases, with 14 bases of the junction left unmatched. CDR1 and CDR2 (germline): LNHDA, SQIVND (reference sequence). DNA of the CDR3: TGTGCCAGTAGTCCCGGAACCGGGACAGGAGTTCCCGGGGAGCTGTTTTTT. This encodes CASSPGTGTGVPGELFF.

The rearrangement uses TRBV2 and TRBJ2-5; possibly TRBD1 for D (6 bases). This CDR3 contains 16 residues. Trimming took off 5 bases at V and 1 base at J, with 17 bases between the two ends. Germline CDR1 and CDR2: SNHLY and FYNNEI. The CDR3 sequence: CASSYSKGTPQETQYF. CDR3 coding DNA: TGTGCCAGCAGTTACTCGAAGGGGACACCCCAAGAGACCCAGTACTTC.

CDR3 residues: CASSFRGPFQETQYF. Written as DNA, the CDR3 is TGCGCCAGCAGCTTTAGGGGTCCTTTTCAAGAGACCCAGTACTTC. V and J are TRBV5-1 and TRBJ2-5, with D possibly matching TRBD1 (5 bases). Germline V gene sequence: CDR1 SGHRS, CDR2 YFSETQ. V dropped 2 bases and J dropped 2 bases, with 13 bases sitting between them. This CDR3 has 15 amino acids.

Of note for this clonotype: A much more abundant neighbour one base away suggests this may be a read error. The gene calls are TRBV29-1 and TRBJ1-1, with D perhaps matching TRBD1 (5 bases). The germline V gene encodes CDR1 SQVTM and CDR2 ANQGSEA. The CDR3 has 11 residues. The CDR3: CSHDRGPEASF. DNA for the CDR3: TGCAGCCATGACAGAGGCCCCGAAGCTTCCTTT.

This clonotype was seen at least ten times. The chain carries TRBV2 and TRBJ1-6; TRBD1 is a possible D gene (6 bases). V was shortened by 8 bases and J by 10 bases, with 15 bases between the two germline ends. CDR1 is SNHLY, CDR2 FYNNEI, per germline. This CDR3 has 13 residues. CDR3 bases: TGTGCCAGCTACCCTGGGACAACCTCACCCCTCCACTTT. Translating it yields CASYPGTTSPLHF. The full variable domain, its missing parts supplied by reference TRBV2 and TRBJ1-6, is EPEVTQTPSHQVTQMGQEVILRCVPISNHLYFYWYRQILGQKVEFLVSFYNNEISEKSEIFDDQFSVERPDGSNFTLKIRSTKLEDSAMYFCASYPGTTSPLHFGNGTRLTVT.

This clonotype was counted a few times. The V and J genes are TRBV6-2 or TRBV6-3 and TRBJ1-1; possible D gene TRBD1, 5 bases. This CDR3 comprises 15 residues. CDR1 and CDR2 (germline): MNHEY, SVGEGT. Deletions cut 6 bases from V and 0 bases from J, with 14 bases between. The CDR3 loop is CASRGMGRLNTEAFF. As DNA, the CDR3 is TGTGCCAGCAGGGGAATGGGACGGCTGAACACTGAAGCTTTCTTT.

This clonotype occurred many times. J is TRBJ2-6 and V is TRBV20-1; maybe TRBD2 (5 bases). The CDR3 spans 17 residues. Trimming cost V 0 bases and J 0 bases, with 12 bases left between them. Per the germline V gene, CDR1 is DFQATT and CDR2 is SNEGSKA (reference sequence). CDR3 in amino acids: CSARDAEGSSGANVLTF. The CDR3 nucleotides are TGCAGTGCTAGAGATGCCGAGGGATCCTCTGGGGCCAACGTCCTGACTTTC.

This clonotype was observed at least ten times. CDR3: CASKGSGSFNSPLHF. The CDR3 DNA is TGCGCCAGCAAGGGATCAGGCAGCTTTAATTCACCCCTCCACTTT. The chain links TRBV10-2 to TRBJ1-6; D unclear. The V gene's germline CDR1 is WSHSY and CDR2 SAAADI. The CDR3 extends over 15 amino acids. V shed 7 bases and J shed 6 bases, with 16 bases lying between them.

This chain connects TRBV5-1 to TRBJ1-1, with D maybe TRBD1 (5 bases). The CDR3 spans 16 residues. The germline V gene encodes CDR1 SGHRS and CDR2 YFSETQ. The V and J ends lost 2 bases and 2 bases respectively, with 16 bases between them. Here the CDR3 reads CASSFGHRRLNTEAFF. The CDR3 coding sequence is TGCGCCAGCAGCTTCGGGCACAGGAGATTAAACACTGAAGCTTTCTTT.

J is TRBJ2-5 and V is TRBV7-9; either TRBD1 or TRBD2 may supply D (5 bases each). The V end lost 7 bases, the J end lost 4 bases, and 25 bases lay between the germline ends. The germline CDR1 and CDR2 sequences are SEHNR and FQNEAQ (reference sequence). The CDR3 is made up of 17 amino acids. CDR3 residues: CASTSNRDPRSGETQYF. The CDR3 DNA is TGTGCCAGCACCTCCAACCGGGACCCAAGGAGTGGAGAGACCCAGTACTTC.

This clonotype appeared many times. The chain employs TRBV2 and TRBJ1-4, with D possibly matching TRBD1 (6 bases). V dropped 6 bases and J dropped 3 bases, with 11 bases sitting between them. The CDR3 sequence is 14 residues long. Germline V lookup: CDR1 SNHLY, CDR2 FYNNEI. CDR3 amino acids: CASSLGGSNEKLFF. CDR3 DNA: TGTGCCAGCAGCCTAGGGGGATCTAATGAAAAACTGTTTTTT. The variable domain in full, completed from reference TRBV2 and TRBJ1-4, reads EPEVTQTPSHQVTQMGQEVILRCVPISNHLYFYWYRQILGQKVEFLVSFYNNEISEKSEIFDDQFSVERPDGSNFTLKIRSTKLEDSAMYFCASSLGGSNEKLFFGSGTQLSVL.

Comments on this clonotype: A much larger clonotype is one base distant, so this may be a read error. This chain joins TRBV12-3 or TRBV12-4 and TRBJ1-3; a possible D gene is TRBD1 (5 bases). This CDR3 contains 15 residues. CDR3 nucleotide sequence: TGTGCCAGCAGGGTGGGACTGCTCTCTGGAACCACCATATATTTT. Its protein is CASRVGLLSGTTIYF.